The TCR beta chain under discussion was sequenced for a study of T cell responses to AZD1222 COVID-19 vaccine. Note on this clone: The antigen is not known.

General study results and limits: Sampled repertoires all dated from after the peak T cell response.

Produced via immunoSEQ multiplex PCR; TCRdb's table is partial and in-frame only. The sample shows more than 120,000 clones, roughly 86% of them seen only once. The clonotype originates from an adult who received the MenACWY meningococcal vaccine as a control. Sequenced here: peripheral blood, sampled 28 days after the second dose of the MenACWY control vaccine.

CDR3 DNA sequence: TGTGCCAGCAGCTACGAGGGGCTGGGTGGCTACACCTTC. It codes for CASSYEGLGGYTF. The chain joins TRBV7-9 to TRBJ1-2; D is perhaps TRBD1 (5 bases). The ends were cut back, 4 bases at V and 7 bases at J, with 13 bases in the middle. Per the germline V gene, CDR1 is SEHNR and CDR2 is FQNEAQ (reference sequence). CDR3 size: 13 residues.